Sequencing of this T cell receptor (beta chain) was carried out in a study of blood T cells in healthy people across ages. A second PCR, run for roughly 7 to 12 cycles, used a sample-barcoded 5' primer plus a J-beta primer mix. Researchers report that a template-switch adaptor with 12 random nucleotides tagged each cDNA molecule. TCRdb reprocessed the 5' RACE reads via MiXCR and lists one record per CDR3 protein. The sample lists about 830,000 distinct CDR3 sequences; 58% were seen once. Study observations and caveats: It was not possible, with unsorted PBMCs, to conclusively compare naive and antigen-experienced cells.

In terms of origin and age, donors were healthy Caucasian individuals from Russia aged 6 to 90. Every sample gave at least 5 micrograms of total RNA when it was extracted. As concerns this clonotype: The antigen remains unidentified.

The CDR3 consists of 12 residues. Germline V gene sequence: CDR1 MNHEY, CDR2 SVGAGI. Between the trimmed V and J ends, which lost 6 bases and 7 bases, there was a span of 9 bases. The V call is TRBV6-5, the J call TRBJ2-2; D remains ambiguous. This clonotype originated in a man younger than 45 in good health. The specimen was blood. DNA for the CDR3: TGTGCCAGCAGCTACCCCGGCGGGGAGCTGTTTTTT. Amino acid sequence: CASSYPGGELFF.